This TCR beta chain appears in the sequencing data of a study of T cells in Graves' hyperthyroidism and ophthalmopathy. Study-level findings and limits: The model predicted ophthalmopathy a median around six months before onset.

As regards this clonotype: As yet, its antigen is unknown.

Per germline, CDR1 SGHAT and CDR2 FQNNGV. V dropped 5 bases and J dropped 4 bases, with 17 bases sitting between them. The CDR3 runs to 16 residues. Using RNA transcripts as the source, TCR beta CDR3 regions were amplified. The study used the HTBI primer set for a first-round RT-PCR of the TCR CDR3. A single record per CDR3 protein comes from TCRdb applying MiXCR to the multiplex PCR reads. The table includes about 96,000 distinct CDR3 sequences, 51% detected once. The receptor comes from a woman aged 35 to 49 with Graves' hyperthyroidism. The specimen sequenced was blood. The chain recombines TRBV11-2 with TRBJ2-2; possible D gene TRBD1, 6 bases. The CDR3 reads CASSDSGTRSTGELFF. The DNA for the CDR3 is TGTGCCAGCAGCGACTCCGGGACAAGGAGCACCGGGGAGCTGTTTTTT.